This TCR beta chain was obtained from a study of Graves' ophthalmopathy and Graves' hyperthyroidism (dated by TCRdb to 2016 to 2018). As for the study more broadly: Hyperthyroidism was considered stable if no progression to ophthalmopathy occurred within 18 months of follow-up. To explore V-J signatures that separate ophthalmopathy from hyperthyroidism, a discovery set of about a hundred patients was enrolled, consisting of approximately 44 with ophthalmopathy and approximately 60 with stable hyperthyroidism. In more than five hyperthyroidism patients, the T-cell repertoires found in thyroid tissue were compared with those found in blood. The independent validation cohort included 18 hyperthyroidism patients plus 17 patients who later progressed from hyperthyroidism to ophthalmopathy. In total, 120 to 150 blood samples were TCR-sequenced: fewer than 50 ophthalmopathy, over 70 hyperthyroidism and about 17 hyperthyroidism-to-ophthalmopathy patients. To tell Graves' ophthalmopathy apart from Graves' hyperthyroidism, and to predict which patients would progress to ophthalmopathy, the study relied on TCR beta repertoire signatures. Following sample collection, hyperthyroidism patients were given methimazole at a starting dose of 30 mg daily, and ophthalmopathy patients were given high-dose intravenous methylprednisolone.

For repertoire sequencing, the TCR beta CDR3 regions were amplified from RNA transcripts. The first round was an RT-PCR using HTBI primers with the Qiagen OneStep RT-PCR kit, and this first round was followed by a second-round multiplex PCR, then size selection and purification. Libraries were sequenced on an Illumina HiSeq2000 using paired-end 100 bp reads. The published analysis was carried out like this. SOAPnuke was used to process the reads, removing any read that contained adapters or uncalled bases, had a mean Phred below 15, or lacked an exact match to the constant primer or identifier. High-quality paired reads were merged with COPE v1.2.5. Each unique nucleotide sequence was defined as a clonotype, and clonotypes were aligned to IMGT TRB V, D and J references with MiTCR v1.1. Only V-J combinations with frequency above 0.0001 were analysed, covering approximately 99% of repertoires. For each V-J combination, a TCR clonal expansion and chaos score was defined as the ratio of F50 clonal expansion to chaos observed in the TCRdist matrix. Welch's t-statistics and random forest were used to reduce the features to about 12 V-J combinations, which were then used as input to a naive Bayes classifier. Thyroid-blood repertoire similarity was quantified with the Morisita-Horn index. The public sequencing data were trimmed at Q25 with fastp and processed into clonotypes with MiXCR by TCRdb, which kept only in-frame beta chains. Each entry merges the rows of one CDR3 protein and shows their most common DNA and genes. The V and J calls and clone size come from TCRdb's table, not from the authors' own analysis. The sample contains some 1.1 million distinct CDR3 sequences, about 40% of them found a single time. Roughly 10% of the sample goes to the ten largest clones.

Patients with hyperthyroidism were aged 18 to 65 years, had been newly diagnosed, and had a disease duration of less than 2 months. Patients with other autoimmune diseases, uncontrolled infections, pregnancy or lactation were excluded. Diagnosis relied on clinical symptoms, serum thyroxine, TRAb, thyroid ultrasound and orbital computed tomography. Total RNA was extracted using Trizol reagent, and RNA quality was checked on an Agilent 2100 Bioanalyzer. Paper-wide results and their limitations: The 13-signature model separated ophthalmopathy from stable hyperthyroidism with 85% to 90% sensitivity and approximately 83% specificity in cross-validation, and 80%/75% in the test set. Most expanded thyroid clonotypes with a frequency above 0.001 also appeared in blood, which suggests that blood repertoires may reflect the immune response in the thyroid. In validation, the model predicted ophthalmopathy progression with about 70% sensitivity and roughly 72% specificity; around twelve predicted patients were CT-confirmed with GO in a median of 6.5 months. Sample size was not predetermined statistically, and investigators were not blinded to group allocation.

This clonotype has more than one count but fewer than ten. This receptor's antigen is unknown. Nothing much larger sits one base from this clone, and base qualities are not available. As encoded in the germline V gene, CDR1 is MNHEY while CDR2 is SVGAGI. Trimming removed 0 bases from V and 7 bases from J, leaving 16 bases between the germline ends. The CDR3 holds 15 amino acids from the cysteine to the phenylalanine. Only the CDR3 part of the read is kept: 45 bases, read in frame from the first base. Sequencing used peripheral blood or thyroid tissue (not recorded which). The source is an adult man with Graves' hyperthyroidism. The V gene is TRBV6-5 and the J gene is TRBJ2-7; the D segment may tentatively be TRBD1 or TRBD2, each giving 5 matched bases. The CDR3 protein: CASSYSAGTRGEQYF. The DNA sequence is TGTGCCAGCAGTTACTCTGCCGGGACCCGAGGGGAGCAGTACTTC.